This passage covers 10 T cell receptor beta chains from one sample sequenced in a study of blood T cell repertoires in COVID-19. The assay was immunoSEQ multiplex PCR, and TCRdb's table has in-frame clones only and misses some. The sample consists of 30,000 or so clones, roughly 87% of them appearing once. Sequenced: peripheral blood. These receptors were obtained from a man aged 60-69 years with COVID-19, enrolled during active disease.

The chain joins TRBV11-2 to TRBJ2-1, with 7 nucleotides matching TRBD1. Germline V gives CDR1 SGHAT, CDR2 FQNNGV. CDR3 length: 17 residues. Trimming took 5 bases from V and 3 from J; bases not matched to a gene: 13. CDR3 coding DNA: TGTGCCAGCAGCCTCAGACAGGGATTTTTTGACTACAATGAGCAGTTCTTC. Translating it yields CASSLRQGFFDYNEQFF. Filled out from reference TRBV11-2 and TRBJ2-1, the complete variable domain reads EAGVAQSPRYKIIEKRQSVAFWCNPISGHATLYWYQQILGQGPKLLIQFQNNGVVDDSQLPKDRFSAERLKGVDSTLKIQPAKLEDSAVYLCASSLRQGFFDYNEQFFGPGTRLTVL.

The chain links TRBV10-3 to TRBJ2-7, with 8 positions matching TRBD1. Germline values: CDR1 ENHRY, CDR2 SYGVKD. CDR3 length equals 13 residues. V lost 2 bases and J lost 5; bases outside the gene matches: 2. CDR3 sequence (DNA): TGTGCCATCAGTGAGACAGGGGGACACGAGCAGTACTTC. This encodes CAISETGGHEQYF.

The chain is built from TRBV7-2 and TRBJ1-5, with 12 bases aligning to TRBD1. J was trimmed by 7 bases and V by 5 bases; bases with no gene match: 6. CDR3 length equals 15 residues. From germline, CDR1 is SGHTA and CDR2 FQGNSA. This CDR3 reads CASSQGQGAGQPQHF. CDR3 DNA sequence: TGTGCCAGCAGCCAGGGACAGGGGGCTGGCCAGCCCCAGCATTTT.

The chain uses TRBV20-1 and TRBJ2-1, with 7 nucleotides matching TRBD1. With 3 bases clipped from V and 8 bases from J, the junction kept 13 bases outside the gene matches. The CDR3 spans 15 residues. Germline-derived CDR1 and CDR2 are DFQATT and SNEGSKA (reference sequence). In DNA, the CDR3 is TGCAGTGCTAGTCGGATCCGACAGGGTCGGGATGAGCAGTTCTTC. Its protein product is CSASRIRQGRDEQFF.

The chain links TRBV19 to TRBJ1-3; D is undetermined. CDR1 is LNHDA, CDR2 SQIVND, per germline (reference sequence). V shed 4 bases and J shed 7 bases, with 23 bases lying between them. CDR3 size: 17 residues. This CDR3 reads CASSTLPLGASINTIYF. In DNA, the CDR3 is TGTGCCAGTAGTACCCTACCTCTAGGCGCAAGCATCAACACCATATATTTT.

This clone was counted a single time. The chain couples TRBV11-2 to TRBJ2-2, with TRBD2 matching over 13 bases. Germline V lookup: CDR1 SGHAT, CDR2 FQNNGV. Trimming cost V 6 bases and J 6 bases; bases outside gene matches: 7. This CDR3 spans 16 amino acids. Here the CDR3 DNA reads TGTGCCAGCAGTCCCGGACTAGCGGGAGTGTCCGGGGAGCTGTTTTTT. Its protein product is CASSPGLAGVSGELFF.

The CDR3 reads CASSQEPGGNQPQHF. CDR3 sequence (DNA): TGCGCCAGCAGCCAAGAGCCAGGGGGCAATCAGCCCCAGCATTTT. The chain joins TRBV4-1 to TRBJ1-5; tentatively, D is TRBD1 (6 bases). The germline V gene has CDR1 MGHRA and CDR2 YSYEKL. Trimming cost V 0 bases and J 2 bases, with 8 bases left between them. This CDR3 is 15 amino acids long.

The chain joins TRBV11-2 to TRBJ2-3; 13 bases align to TRBD2. V was clipped by 3 bases and J by 4 bases; unmatched bases: 1. The length of the CDR3 is 15 residues. The germline gives CDR1 SGHAT, CDR2 FQNNGV. The CDR3 DNA sequence: TGTGCCAGCAGCTTCGGACTAGCGGGAGCAGATACGCAGTATTTT. Its translation: CASSFGLAGADTQYF.

The chain links TRBV9 to TRBJ2-7; 10 bases are shared with TRBD2. This CDR3 contains 14 residues. In germline, CDR1 is SGDLS, CDR2 YYNGEE. Trimming cost V 3 bases and J 4 bases; bases outside gene matches: 4. As DNA, the CDR3 is TGTGCCAGCAGCGGATCTAGCGGGAGTTACGAGCAGTACTTC. It yields the protein CASSGSSGSYEQYF.

The gene calls are TRBV29-1 and TRBJ1-5; TRBD1 agrees at 9 bases. The germline V gene has CDR1 SQVTM and CDR2 ANQGSEA. V gave up 4 bases and J gave up 4 bases; unmatched junction bases: 8. The CDR3 extends over 15 amino acids. CDR3 DNA sequence: TGCAGCGTTGGCCAAGGGACAGGGAGAAATCAGCCCCAGCATTTT. This gives the protein CSVGQGTGRNQPQHF.